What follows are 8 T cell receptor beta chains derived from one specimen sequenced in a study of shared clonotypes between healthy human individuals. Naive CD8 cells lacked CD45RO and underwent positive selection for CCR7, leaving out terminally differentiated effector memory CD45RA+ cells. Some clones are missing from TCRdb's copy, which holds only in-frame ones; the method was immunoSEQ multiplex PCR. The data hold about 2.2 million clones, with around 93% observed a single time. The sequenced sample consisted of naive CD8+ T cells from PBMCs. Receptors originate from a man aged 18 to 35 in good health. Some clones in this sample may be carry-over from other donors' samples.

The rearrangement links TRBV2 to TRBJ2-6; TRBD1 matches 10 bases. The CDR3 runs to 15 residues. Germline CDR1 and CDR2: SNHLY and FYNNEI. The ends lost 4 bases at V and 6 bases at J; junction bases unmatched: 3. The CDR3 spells CASSGQGAAANVLTF. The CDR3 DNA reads TGTGCCAGCAGTGGACAGGGGGCTGCGGCCAACGTCCTGACTTTC.

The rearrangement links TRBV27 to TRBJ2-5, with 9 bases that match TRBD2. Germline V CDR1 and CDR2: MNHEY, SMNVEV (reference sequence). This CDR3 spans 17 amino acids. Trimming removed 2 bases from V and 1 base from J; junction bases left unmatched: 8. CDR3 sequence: CASSLRLAGRIQETQYF. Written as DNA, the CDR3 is TGTGCCAGCAGTTTACGGCTAGCGGGGAGAATCCAAGAGACCCAGTACTTC.

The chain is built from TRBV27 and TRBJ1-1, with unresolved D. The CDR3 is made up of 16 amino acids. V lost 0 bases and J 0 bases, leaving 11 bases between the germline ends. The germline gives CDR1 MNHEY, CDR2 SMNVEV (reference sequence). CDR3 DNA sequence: TGTGCCAGCAGTTTATCGATTGGGCCATTGAACACTGAAGCTTTCTTT. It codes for CASSLSIGPLNTEAFF.

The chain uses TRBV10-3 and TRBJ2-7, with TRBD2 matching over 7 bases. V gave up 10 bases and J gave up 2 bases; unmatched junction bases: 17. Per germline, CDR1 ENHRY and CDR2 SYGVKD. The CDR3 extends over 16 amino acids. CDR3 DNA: TGTGCCACTCTCGAGAGCATGGGAGGGACCACCTACGAGCAGTACTTC. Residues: CATLESMGGTTYEQYF.

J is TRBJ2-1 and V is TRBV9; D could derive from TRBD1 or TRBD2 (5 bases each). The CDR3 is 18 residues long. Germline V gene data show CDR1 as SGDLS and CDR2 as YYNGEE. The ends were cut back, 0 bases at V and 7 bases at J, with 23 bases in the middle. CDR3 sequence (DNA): TGTGCCAGCAGCGTAGAGGGGACCGGGACGCCCGTCGAAAATGAGCAGTTCTTC. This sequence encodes CASSVEGTGTPVENEQFF.

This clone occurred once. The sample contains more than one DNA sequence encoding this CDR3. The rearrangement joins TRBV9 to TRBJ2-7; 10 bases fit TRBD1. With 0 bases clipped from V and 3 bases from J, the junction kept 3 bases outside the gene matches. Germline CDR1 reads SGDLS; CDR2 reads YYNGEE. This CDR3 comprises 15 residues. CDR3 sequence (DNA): TGTGCCAGCAGCGTAGGGGACAGGGGTTACTACGAGCAGTACTTC. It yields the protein CASSVGDRGYYEQYF.

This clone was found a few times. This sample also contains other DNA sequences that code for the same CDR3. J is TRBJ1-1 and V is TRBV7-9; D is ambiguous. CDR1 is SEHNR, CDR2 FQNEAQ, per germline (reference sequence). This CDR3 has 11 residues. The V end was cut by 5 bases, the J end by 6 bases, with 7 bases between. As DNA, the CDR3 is TGTGCCAGCAGCCGCGGGGCTGAAGCTTTCTTT. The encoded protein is CASSRGAEAFF.

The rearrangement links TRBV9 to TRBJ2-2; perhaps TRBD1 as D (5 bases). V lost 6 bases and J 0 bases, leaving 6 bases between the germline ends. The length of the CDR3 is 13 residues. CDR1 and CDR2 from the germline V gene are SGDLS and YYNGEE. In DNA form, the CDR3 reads TGTGCCAGCAAGGGGACGAACACCGGGGAGCTGTTTTTT. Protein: CASKGTNTGELFF.